Below, 25 T cell receptor beta chains from the same sample are listed, as sequenced in a study of T-cell memory formation after mild COVID-19. TCRdb reprocessed the 5' RACE reads via MiXCR and lists one record per CDR3 protein. The table lists roughly 130,000 distinct CDR3 sequences, over 15% of them singletons. Sample: PBMCs or a T cell subset sorted from them (not recorded which). These receptors all stem from a man between 18 and 29 years old who had mild COVID-19 (a few samples of this study predate the infection). Cell type and time point are not known.

The chain has TRBV23-1 and TRBJ1-3; D call uncertain. TRBV23-1 carries the ORF label, with uncertain function. CDR3 length: 15 residues. Trimming took 7 bases from V and 0 from J, leaving 13 bases between them. The CDR3 DNA reads TGCGCCAGCATCCGACCCACACCCTCTGGAAACACCATATATTTT. Amino acid sequence: CASIRPTPSGNTIYF.

This clonotype was seen a few times. The V gene is TRBV24-1, the J gene TRBJ2-3; 7 bases align to TRBD1. V lost 10 bases, J lost 4 bases, and 13 bases stayed unmatched. This CDR3 spans 15 amino acids. Germline V CDR1 and CDR2: KGHDR, SFDVKD. The CDR3 nucleotides read TGTGCCACAGCACGACAGGGTGGTTCAGCAGATACGCAGTATTTT. Its protein is CATARQGGSADTQYF.

This clonotype was recorded a few times. J is TRBJ2-5 and V is TRBV11-3; D unclear. The CDR3 sequence is 12 residues long. Germline values: CDR1 SGHNT, CDR2 YENEEA. V was pared by 2 bases and J by 9 bases, with 10 bases between. CDR3 in DNA: TGTGCCAGCAGCTTAAGTTCGGGCCCCCAGTACTTC. It yields the protein CASSLSSGPQYF.

CDR3: CASRPTGRGQPQHF. The CDR3 nucleotides are TGTGCCAGCAGACCAACAGGCCGAGGGCAGCCCCAGCATTTT. This chain uses TRBV7-3 with TRBJ1-5, with a possible D match to TRBD1 (5 bases). This CDR3 contains 14 residues. Trimming left V 6 bases short and J 7 bases short, with 16 bases between. Germline loops: CDR1 SGHTA, CDR2 FQGTGA.

This clonotype was counted at least ten times. The CDR3 DNA is TGCGCCAGCAGCTTGGGAACCGGAATATCTGGCACCGGGGAGCTGTTTTTT. It encodes CASSLGTGISGTGELFF. The genes are TRBV5-1 and TRBJ2-2, with D hard to call. Germline V gives CDR1 SGHRS, CDR2 YFSETQ. The CDR3 runs 17 residues. V lost 0 bases and J lost 4, with 16 bases in between.

The V gene is TRBV28, the J gene TRBJ2-7; 7 bases fit TRBD1. With V trimmed by 10 bases and J by 3 bases, 9 bases remained unmatched. This CDR3 has 13 residues. The germline CDR1 and CDR2 sequences are MDHEN and SYDVKM. The CDR3 here is CATRTPGGYEQYV. CDR3 coding DNA: TGTGCCACCCGTACCCCAGGGGGCTACGAGCAGTACGTC.

The genes are TRBV15 and TRBJ1-1, with a possible D match to TRBD1 (5 bases). Germline V gene data show CDR1 as LNHNV and CDR2 as YYDKDF (reference sequence). This CDR3 is built from 14 residues. V gave up 1 base and J gave up 4 bases, with 10 bases separating them. The CDR3: CATSRGGGSTEAFF. The CDR3 DNA reads as TGTGCCACCAGCAGAGGGGGGGGTAGCACTGAAGCTTTCTTT. The entire variable domain, with the rest obtained from reference TRBV15 and TRBJ1-1, is as follows: DAMVIQNPRYQVTQFGKPVTLSCSQTLNHNVMYWYQQKSSQAPKLLFHYYDKDFNNEADTPDNFQSRRPNTSFCFLDIRSPGLGDTAMYLCATSRGGGSTEAFFGQGTRLTVV.

This sequence joins TRBV5-1 and TRBJ2-2, with a tentative D call TRBD1 (6 bases). Germline-derived CDR1 and CDR2 are SGHRS and YFSETQ. With 5 bases removed from V and 3 bases from J, the gap between germline ends came to 8 bases. CDR3 length: 13 residues. The CDR3 DNA sequence: TGCGCCAGCAGGGACAGCGACACCGGGGAGCTGTTTTTT. Translated, it gives CASRDSDTGELFF.

This clonotype was found many times. V is TRBV7-8 and J is TRBJ2-2; TRBD1 matches at 8 bases. Germline V gene lookup returns CDR1 SGHVS and CDR2 FQNEAQ. V shed 5 bases and J 6 bases; nucleotides not matched to a gene: 8. The CDR3 has 15 residues. The CDR3 bases are TGTGCCAGCAGCGAGCAGGGGGCAAGCGCCGGGGAGCTGTTTTTT. The encoded protein is CASSEQGASAGELFF.

Many counts were recorded for this clonotype. The V and J genes are TRBV5-1 and TRBJ2-7; maybe TRBD1 (5 bases). Trimming took 0 bases from V and 5 from J, leaving 12 bases between them. From germline, CDR1 is SGHRS and CDR2 YFSETQ. CDR3 length: 14 residues. CDR3 in amino acids: CASSLATRGNEQYF. The CDR3 DNA is TGCGCCAGCAGCTTGGCCACAAGGGGCAACGAGCAGTACTTC.

There are a few counts of this clonotype. V gene TRBV24-1 combines with J gene TRBJ2-1; the D call may be TRBD1 or TRBD2 (5 bases each). From germline, CDR1 is KGHDR and CDR2 SFDVKD. The CDR3 sequence is 16 residues long. V was shortened by 2 bases and J by 5 bases, with 15 bases between the two germline ends. In nucleotides, the CDR3 is TGTGCCACCAGTGATTCCGGGATAGGGACGCACAATGAGCAGTTCTTC. Amino acid sequence: CATSDSGIGTHNEQFF.

This clonotype has a handful of counts. This sequence joins TRBV6-5 and TRBJ2-7; the match to TRBD2 covers 12 bases. Germline CDR1 is MNHEY and CDR2 is SVGAGI. CDR3 length equals 16 residues. With V trimmed by 6 bases and J by 4 bases, 10 bases remained unmatched. The CDR3: CASSPTSGGIFYEQYV. DNA of the CDR3: TGTGCCAGCAGCCCAACTAGCGGGGGGATCTTTTACGAGCAGTACGTC.

The chain recombines TRBV4-2 with TRBJ1-1; D unclear. V lost 0 bases, J lost 3 bases, and 11 bases lay in between. The CDR3 contains 15 residues. Per germline, CDR1 LGHNA and CDR2 YNFKEQ. The CDR3 sequence is CASSQERVEYTEAFF. As DNA, the CDR3 is TGTGCCAGCAGCCAAGAGAGGGTGGAGTACACTGAAGCTTTCTTT.

This clonotype appeared a few times. The rearrangement uses TRBV12-3 or TRBV12-4 and TRBJ2-2, with 8 bases that match TRBD1. The CDR3 is made up of 15 amino acids. Trimming took 7 bases from V and 4 from J; bases not matched to a gene: 8. The CDR3, as DNA: TGTGCCAGCACCCGGACAGGGACTCGCACCGGGGAGCTGTTTTTT. This encodes CASTRTGTRTGELFF.

The chain joins TRBV14 to TRBJ1-4; unclear D gene. Germline CDR1 and CDR2: SGHDN and FVKESK. The V and J ends lost 1 base and 3 bases respectively, with 18 bases between them. The CDR3 extends over 18 amino acids. In DNA, the CDR3 is TGTGCCAGCAGCCAAGGAGTTGGCAAGGGAATGGCTAATGAAAAACTGTTTTTT. This codes for CASSQGVGKGMANEKLFF. Supplemented by reference TRBV14 and TRBJ1-4, the full variable domain reads EAGVTQFPSHSVIEKGQTVTLRCDPISGHDNLYWYRRVMGKEIKFLLHFVKESKQDESGMPNNRFLAERTGGTYSTLKVQPAELEDSGVYFCASSQGVGKGMANEKLFFGSGTQLSVL.

This clonotype has a handful of counts. The chain combines TRBV15 with TRBJ2-5, with 9 positions matching TRBD2. The CDR3 extends over 17 amino acids. The J segment lost 4 bases and the V segment lost 0 bases, leaving 9 bases of the junction unmatched. Germline CDR1 reads LNHNV; CDR2 reads YYDKDF (reference sequence). The CDR3 DNA reads as TGTGCCACCAGCAGAGAAAAAATTAGCGGGGGCGGAGAGACCCAGTACTTC. Its translation is CATSREKISGGGETQYF. Full variable domain (outside the CDR3, taken from reference TRBV15 and TRBJ2-5): DAMVIQNPRYQVTQFGKPVTLSCSQTLNHNVMYWYQQKSSQAPKLLFHYYDKDFNNEADTPDNFQSRRPNTSFCFLDIRSPGLGDTAMYLCATSREKISGGGETQYFGPGTRLLVL.

The chain has TRBV6-6 and TRBJ1-1; D perhaps matches TRBD1 (5 bases). This CDR3 comprises 11 residues. CDR1 and CDR2 from the germline V gene are MNHNY and SVGAGI (reference sequence). Trimming left V 6 bases short and J 8 bases short, with 10 bases between. The CDR3 region is CASSGQLEAFF. CDR3 nucleotides: TGTGCCAGCAGCGGACAACTAGAAGCTTTCTTT.

This clonotype was seen many times. The rearrangement links TRBV5-6 to TRBJ2-7; 7 nucleotides match TRBD2. V lost 2 bases, J lost 4 bases, and 9 bases stayed unmatched. The CDR3 runs to 15 residues. From germline, CDR1 is SGHDT and CDR2 YYEEEE. DNA of the CDR3: TGTGCCAGCAGCTTTCTCACCCGGGGGGAGTACGAGCAGTACTTC. This codes for CASSFLTRGEYEQYF.

The chain uses TRBV7-6 and TRBJ2-7; perhaps TRBD1 as D (6 bases). The CDR3 runs to 14 residues. The germline V and J ends were trimmed by 2 bases and 0 bases, with 8 bases remaining between them. Germline assignment: CDR1 SGHVS and CDR2 FNYEAQ. The CDR3 region is CASSLRDTSYEQYV. For the CDR3, the DNA is TGTGCCAGCAGCTTAAGGGACACCTCCTACGAGCAGTACGTC.

V usage is TRBV18 and J usage is TRBJ1-3, with D possibly being TRBD1 (6 bases). The V gene's germline CDR1 is KGHSH and CDR2 LQKENI. CDR3 length: 15 amino acids. Trimming took off 4 bases at V and 0 bases at J, with 10 bases between the two ends. In DNA, the CDR3 is TGTGCCAGCTCACTTACAGGGACCTCTGGAAACACCATATATTTT. Translation: CASSLTGTSGNTIYF. The full variable domain, in which reference TRBV18 and TRBJ1-3 provide the parts outside the CDR3, is NAGVMQNPRHLVRRRGQEARLRCSPMKGHSHVYWYRQLPEEGLKFMVYLQKENIIDESGMPKERFSAEFPKEGPSILRIQQVVRGDSAAYFCASSLTGTSGNTIYFGEGSWLTVV.

This clonotype was seen ten or more times. V is TRBV5-1 and J is TRBJ2-3; 10 bases match TRBD2. Germline CDR1 reads SGHRS; CDR2 reads YFSETQ. With 1 base clipped from V and 2 bases from J, the junction kept 1 base outside the gene matches. The CDR3 extends over 15 amino acids. In DNA, the CDR3 is TGCGCCAGCAGCTTGCTAGCGGGGGCCACAGATACGCAGTATTTT. Its translation is CASSLLAGATDTQYF.

This clonotype was detected a few times. This CDR3 is CSARQGYTGELFF. The CDR3, as DNA: TGCAGTGCCAGACAGGGATACACCGGGGAGCTGTTTTTT. The rearrangement uses TRBV20-1 and TRBJ2-2; 7 bases agree with TRBD1. The CDR3 covers 13 residues. After removal of 6 bases from V and 3 bases from J, the junction contained 4 bases not matched to a gene. Germline V gives CDR1 DFQATT, CDR2 SNEGSKA (reference sequence).

In this sample, this clonotype turned up a few times. V is TRBV7-2 and J is TRBJ2-7; 11 bases line up with TRBD2. CDR1 is SGHTA and CDR2 is FQGNSA in the germline V gene. With 6 bases clipped from V and 0 bases from J, the junction kept 4 bases outside the gene matches. The length of the CDR3 is 15 residues. The CDR3, as DNA: TGTGCCAGCAGGTATACTAGCGGGAGCTCCTACGAGCAGTACTTC. This gives the protein CASRYTSGSSYEQYF. Filled out from reference TRBV7-2 and TRBJ2-7, the complete variable domain reads GAGVSQSPSNKVTEKGKDVELRCDPISGHTALYWYRQSLGQGLEFLIYFQGNSAPDKSGLPSDRFSAERTGGSVSTLTIQRTQQEDSAVYLCASRYTSGSSYEQYFGPGTRLTVT.

This clonotype was seen a few times. The V and J genes are TRBV5-1 and TRBJ2-5; no clear D gene. The CDR3 has 11 amino acids. Germline V gives CDR1 SGHRS, CDR2 YFSETQ. Trimming stripped 0 bases from V and 7 bases from J, with 4 bases between. The CDR3 sequence: CASSLDGTQYF. CDR3 nucleotide sequence: TGCGCCAGCAGCTTGGACGGGACCCAGTACTTC.

This clonotype was seen many times. The J gene is TRBJ1-1, the V gene TRBV6-2 or TRBV6-3, with 7 bases that match TRBD1. There are 17 residues in the CDR3. V dropped 5 bases and J dropped 2; count of bases not matched to a gene: 14. Germline V CDR1 and CDR2: MNHEY, SVGEGT. CDR3 region: CASSIRPQGSINTEAFF. The CDR3 DNA follows: TGTGCCAGCAGTATCCGACCACAGGGGTCTATTAACACTGAAGCTTTCTTT.